These 11 T cell receptor beta chains originate from one sample sequenced in a study of blood T cell repertoires in COVID-19. Method: immunoSEQ multiplex PCR; TCRdb's copy keeps in-frame clones and lacks some. The data show 250,000 or so clones, about 80% seen once. The sample consisted of PBMCs or T cells enriched from blood (not recorded which). Receptors were obtained from a man in his sixties who had recovered from COVID-19.

The chain couples TRBV5-5 to TRBJ1-1; maybe TRBD1 (5 bases). Germline V gene sequence: CDR1 SGHKS, CDR2 YYEKEE (reference sequence). The CDR3 extends over 16 amino acids. Trimming took 2 bases from V and 6 from J, leaving 20 bases between them. The CDR3 region is CASSFLPGRAHPEAFF. For the CDR3, the DNA is TGTGCCAGCAGCTTTCTCCCCGGCAGGGCCCACCCTGAAGCTTTCTTT.

In nucleotides, the CDR3 is TGTGCCAGCAGTGACCCGGGACTTCCCCGACTGTTTTTT. Translation gives CASSDPGLPRLFF. J is TRBJ1-4 and V is TRBV25-1; maybe TRBD1 (5 bases). The CDR3 covers 13 residues. Between the trimmed V and J ends, which lost 3 bases and 13 bases, there was a span of 15 bases. CDR1 MGHDK and CDR2 SYGVNS come from the germline V gene.

The V call is TRBV12-3 or TRBV12-4, the J call TRBJ1-1; the D gene is possibly TRBD1 (5 bases). The CDR3 runs 13 residues. V lost 7 bases and J lost 2, with 11 bases in between. The CDR3, as DNA: TGTGCCAGCACCTACGACAGAAACACTGAAGCTTTCTTT. Protein sequence: CASTYDRNTEAFF.

The chain recombines TRBV7-8 with TRBJ1-6; 8 bases align to TRBD1. This CDR3 has 15 residues. Trimming removed 5 bases from V and 7 bases from J; junction bases left unmatched: 7. CDR1 SGHVS and CDR2 FQNEAQ come from the germline V gene. CDR3 in DNA: TGTGCCAGCAGCCCAGGACAGGGAATAAATTCACCCCTCCACTTT. Its translation: CASSPGQGINSPLHF.

This chain uses TRBV19 with TRBJ1-2; 8 positions agree with TRBD1. CDR3 length equals 12 residues. Unmatched junction bases numbered 4, after V lost 7 bases and J lost 6 bases. CDR1 and CDR2 from the germline V gene are LNHDA and SQIVND (reference sequence). CDR3 nucleotide sequence: TGTGCCAGTACCACGACAGGGGATGGCTACACCTTC. It translates to CASTTTGDGYTF.

The chain carries TRBV24-1 and TRBJ2-3; D is possibly TRBD1 (6 bases). CDR1 and CDR2 from the germline V gene are KGHDR and SFDVKD. This CDR3 has 16 amino acids. V was trimmed by 0 bases and J by 4 bases, leaving 13 bases between them. The CDR3 DNA is TGTGCCACCAGTGATTTGACAGGGAACCCCTCAGATACGCAGTATTTT. As protein: CATSDLTGNPSDTQYF.

The table lists this clone with a few counts. The chain recombines TRBV5-6 with TRBJ1-3; D ambiguous. The germline gives CDR1 SGHDT, CDR2 YYEEEE. The CDR3 runs 12 residues. Trimming removed 1 base from V and 8 bases from J, with 7 bases in between. The chain's CDR3 is CASSLSGYTIYF. In DNA form, the CDR3 reads TGTGCCAGCAGCTTGTCCGGTTACACCATATATTTT.

The V call is TRBV4-3, the J call TRBJ2-5; the match to TRBD2 covers 9 bases. The V gene end was trimmed by 0 bases and the J gene end by 7 bases; junction bases not matched to a gene: 9. Germline V lookup: CDR1 LGHNA, CDR2 YSLEER. CDR3 length equals 16 residues. The chain's CDR3 is CASSQDGRGGLGTQYF. DNA of the CDR3: TGCGCCAGCAGCCAAGACGGGCGGGGGGGCCTCGGGACCCAGTACTTC.

This clone was seen a handful of times. The CDR3 region has the DNA TGTGCCAGCAGCGATAGCGGGGGTTATTCACCCCTCCACTTT. This gives the protein CASSDSGGYSPLHF. The chain carries TRBV7-2 and TRBJ1-6; a weak D match, TRBD1 (5 bases). V was pared by 5 bases and J by 8 bases, with 13 bases between. Looked up from germline, CDR1 is SGHTA and CDR2 is FQGNSA. The CDR3 sequence is 14 residues long.

This chain uses TRBV2 with TRBJ1-4; D might be TRBD1 (6 bases). This CDR3 spans 15 amino acids. The germline CDR1 and CDR2 sequences are SNHLY and FYNNEI. V lost 6 bases to trimming and J lost 2 bases, with 13 bases between them. DNA of the CDR3: TGTGCCAGCAGACAAACAGGGTACACTAATGAAAAACTGTTTTTT. Translation: CASRQTGYTNEKLFF.

This clone was counted ten times or more. The chain links TRBV4-3 to TRBJ2-1; TRBD1 matches at 9 bases. Germline V lookup: CDR1 LGHNA, CDR2 YSLEER. The CDR3 totals 17 residues. After removal of 3 bases from V and 6 bases from J, the junction contained 12 bases not matched to a gene. The CDR3 region has the DNA TGCGCCAGCAGCCATCAAGACCGGGACAGGGTCATCAATGAGCAGTTCTTC. It translates to CASSHQDRDRVINEQFF.